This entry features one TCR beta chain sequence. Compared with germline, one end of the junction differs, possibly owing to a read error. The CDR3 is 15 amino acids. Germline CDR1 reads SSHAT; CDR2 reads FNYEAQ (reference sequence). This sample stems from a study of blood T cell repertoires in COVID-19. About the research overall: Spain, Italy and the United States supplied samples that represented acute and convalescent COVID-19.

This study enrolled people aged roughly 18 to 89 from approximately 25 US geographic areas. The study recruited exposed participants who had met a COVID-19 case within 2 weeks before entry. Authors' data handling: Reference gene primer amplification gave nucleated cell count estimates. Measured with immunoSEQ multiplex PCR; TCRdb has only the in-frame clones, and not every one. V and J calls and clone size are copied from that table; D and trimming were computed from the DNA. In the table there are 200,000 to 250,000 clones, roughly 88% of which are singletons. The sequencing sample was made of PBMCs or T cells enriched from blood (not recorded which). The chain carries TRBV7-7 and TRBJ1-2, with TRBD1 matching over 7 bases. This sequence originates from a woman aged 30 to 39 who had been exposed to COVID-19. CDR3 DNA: TGTGCTAGCAGCTTAGGGGACAGCTTCAGTCTGGACTACACCTTC. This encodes CASSLGDSFSLDYTF.